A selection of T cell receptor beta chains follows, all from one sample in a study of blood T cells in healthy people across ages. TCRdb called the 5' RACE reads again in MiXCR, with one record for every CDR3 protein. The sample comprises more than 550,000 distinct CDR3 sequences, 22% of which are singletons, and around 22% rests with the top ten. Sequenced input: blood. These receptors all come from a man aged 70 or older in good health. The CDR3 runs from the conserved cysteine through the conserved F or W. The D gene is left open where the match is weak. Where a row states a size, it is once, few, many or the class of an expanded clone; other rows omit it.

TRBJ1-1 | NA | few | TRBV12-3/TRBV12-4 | CASSSTLRGYTEAFF | TGTGCCAGCAGTTCTACATTAAGAGGGTACACTGAAGCTTTCTTT
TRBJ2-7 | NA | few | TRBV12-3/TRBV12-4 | CASSFLTF | TGTGCCAGCAGTTTCCTTACATTC
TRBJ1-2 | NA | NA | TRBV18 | CASSFNNRVFGYTF | TGTGCCAGCTCATTTAATAACAGGGTCTTTGGCTACACCTTC
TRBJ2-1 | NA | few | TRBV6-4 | CAGSDSSHRSRNEQFF | TGTGCCGGCAGTGATTCCAGCCACCGTAGCCGAAATGAGCAGTTCTTC
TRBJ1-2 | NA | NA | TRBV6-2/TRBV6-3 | CASRDAYGYTF | TGTGCCAGCAGGGATGCCTACGGCTACACCTTC
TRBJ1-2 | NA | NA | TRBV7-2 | CASSLATRRDYGYTF | TGTGCCAGCAGCTTGGCAACTAGGCGTGACTATGGCTACACCTTC
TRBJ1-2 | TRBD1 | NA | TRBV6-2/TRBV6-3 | CASSSQQGRDGYTF | TGTGCCAGCAGTTCGCAACAGGGGAGGGATGGCTACACCTTC
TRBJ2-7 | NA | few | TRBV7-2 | CASSLGFSGSTYEQYF | TGTGCCAGCAGCTTAGGCTTTTCGGGGTCCACCTACGAGCAGTACTTC
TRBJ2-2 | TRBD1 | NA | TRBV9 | CASTLGDSTGELFF | TGTGCCAGCACCCTGGGGGACAGCACCGGGGAGCTGTTTTTT
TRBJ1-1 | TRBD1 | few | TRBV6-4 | CASREDRATEAFF | TGTGCCAGCAGAGAAGACAGGGCTACTGAAGCTTTCTTT
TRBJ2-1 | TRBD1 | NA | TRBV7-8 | CASEAGQGRNEQFF | TGTGCCAGCGAGGCGGGACAGGGTAGGAATGAGCAGTTCTTC
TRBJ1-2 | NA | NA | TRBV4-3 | CASSQDSSGLYGYTF | TGCGCCAGCAGCCAAGATAGTTCAGGGCTCTATGGCTACACCTTC
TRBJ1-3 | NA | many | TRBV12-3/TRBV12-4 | CASSFWGNTIYF | TGTGCCAGCAGTTTTTGGGGAAACACCATATATTTT
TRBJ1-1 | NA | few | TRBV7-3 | CASSEPREASTEAFF | TGTGCCAGCAGCGAACCCCGGGAGGCGAGCACTGAAGCTTTCTTT
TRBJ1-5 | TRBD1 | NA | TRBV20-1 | CSARVGQGHNQPQHF | TGCAGTGCTAGAGTTGGACAGGGGCACAATCAGCCCCAGCATTTT
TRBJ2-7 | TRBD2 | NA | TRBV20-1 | CSVSSGVREQYF | TGCAGCGTCTCTAGCGGGGTAAGGGAGCAGTACTTC